Below are 14 T cell receptor beta chains sequenced from a single sample in a study of OX40 agonist ivuxolimab in advanced cancers. Only in-frame clones appear in the TCRdb table, and some are missing; sequencing was by immunoSEQ multiplex PCR. Counted here are over 65,000 clones, more than 70% occurring once; the ten biggest clones make up under 7.5%. The sequenced sample was CD4+ or CD8+ T cells sorted from blood, obtained in a trial of the OX40 agonist ivuxolimab. The receptor source for this set is an adult with an advanced solid tumor such as melanoma, head and neck, liver or kidney cancer.

This clone was seen only a few times. The chain links TRBV6-5 to TRBJ1-1; 7 bases line up with TRBD1. The V gene's germline CDR1 is MNHEY and CDR2 SVGAGI. The V gene end was trimmed by 4 bases and the J gene end by 5 bases; junction bases not matched to a gene: 1. CDR3 size: 12 residues. CDR3 nucleotide sequence: TGTGCCAGCAGTTCAGGGGGGACTGAAGCTTTCTTT. Translating gives CASSSGGTEAFF.

The chain joins TRBV7-9 to TRBJ2-2; D may be TRBD1 or TRBD2 (5 bases each). This CDR3 comprises 18 residues. CDR1 is SEHNR and CDR2 is FQNEAQ in the germline V gene (reference sequence). Trimming shortened V by 5 bases and J by 8 bases, and 27 bases separated the two germline ends. The CDR3 coding sequence is TGTGCCAGCAGCCTAGGACTGATGGGGCGGAGATCCGCGGGGGAGCTGTTTTTT. Translation gives CASSLGLMGRRSAGELFF.

The chain couples TRBV29-1 to TRBJ2-5; 11 nucleotides align to TRBD2. This CDR3 is built from 15 residues. Germline assignment: CDR1 SQVTM and CDR2 ANQGSEA. The V gene end was trimmed by 2 bases and the J gene end by 4 bases; junction bases not matched to a gene: 6. The CDR3 protein is CSVELAGGGRETQYF. The CDR3 DNA reads as TGCAGCGTTGAACTAGCGGGGGGAGGTAGAGAGACCCAGTACTTC.

The CDR3, as DNA: TGTGCCAGCAGCTTGGGGTTTAGTAACAATGAGCAGTTCTTC. Protein sequence: CASSLGFSNNEQFF. The chain joins TRBV4-2 to TRBJ2-1; D not resolved. The germline V gene encodes CDR1 LGHNA and CDR2 YNFKEQ. With 5 bases removed from V and 5 bases from J, the gap between germline ends came to 13 bases. This CDR3 is built from 14 residues.

The V gene is TRBV6-5, the J gene TRBJ2-1; D gene ambiguous. The V gene's germline CDR1 is MNHEY and CDR2 SVGAGI. The CDR3 is 12 amino acids. V gave up 6 bases and J gave up 9 bases, with 12 bases separating them. This chain's CDR3 is CASSPDSTEQFF. The CDR3, as DNA: TGTGCCAGCAGCCCCGACTCGACTGAGCAGTTCTTC.

The CDR3 nucleotides read TGTGCCAGTAGTGCCCAACAGGGGGGTAACACTGAAGCTTTCTTT. Translating gives CASSAQQGGNTEAFF. V gene TRBV19 combines with J gene TRBJ1-1, with TRBD1 identical over 8 bases. This CDR3 is built from 15 residues. The V segment lost 5 bases and the J segment 2 bases; nucleotides outside the gene matches: 7. CDR1 is LNHDA, CDR2 SQIVND, per germline (reference sequence). Filled out from reference TRBV19 and TRBJ1-1, the complete variable domain reads DGGITQSPKYLFRKEGQNVTLSCEQNLNHDAMYWYRQDPGQGLRLIYYSQIVNDFQKGDIAEGYSVSREKKESFPLTVTSAQKNPTAFYLCASSAQQGGNTEAFFGQGTRLTVV.

The chain recombines TRBV7-2 with TRBJ2-1; 9 positions match TRBD1. This CDR3 contains 16 residues. The germline V gene encodes CDR1 SGHTA and CDR2 FQGNSA. Losses at the gene ends were 4 bases for V and 2 bases for J; bases not matched to a gene: 6. The CDR3 loop reads CASSSGTGKPYNEQFF. In DNA, the CDR3 is TGTGCCAGCAGCTCCGGGACAGGGAAACCCTACAATGAGCAGTTCTTC.

The gene calls are TRBV5-1 and TRBJ2-3, with 7 positions matching TRBD1. Per germline, CDR1 SGHRS and CDR2 YFSETQ. J lost 2 bases, V lost 1 base, and 4 bases had no gene match. This CDR3 has 15 amino acids. Written as DNA, the CDR3 is TGCGCCAGCAGCTTGACCGGACAGGACACAGATACGCAGTATTTT. It codes for CASSLTGQDTDTQYF.

The V gene is TRBV29-1, the J gene TRBJ1-2, with D maybe TRBD1 (6 bases). The CDR3 covers 15 residues. CDR1 and CDR2 from the germline V gene are SQVTM and ANQGSEA. V lost 4 bases and J 0 bases, leaving 15 bases between the germline ends. CDR3 residues: CSVGGGFLANYGYTF. The CDR3 DNA sequence: TGCAGCGTTGGAGGGGGATTTTTAGCTAACTATGGCTACACCTTC.

CDR3 nucleotides: TGTGCCATCAGTGATCTTGGACAGGGGACTTACGAGCAGTACTTC. Encoded protein: CAISDLGQGTYEQYF. This chain joins TRBV10-3 and TRBJ2-7; 9 bases fit TRBD1. The V and J ends lost 3 bases and 4 bases, in that order; junction bases with no gene match: 7. CDR3 length: 15 amino acids. Germline V lookup: CDR1 ENHRY, CDR2 SYGVKD.

The CDR3 region is CASSMKLATEQYF. The CDR3 nucleotides are TGTGCCAGTAGTATGAAACTAGCTACCGAGCAGTACTTC. The chain joins TRBV19 to TRBJ2-7, with D possibly TRBD2 on 6 matching bases. V lost 3 bases and J 6 bases, leaving 12 bases between the germline ends. From germline, CDR1 is LNHDA and CDR2 SQIVND (reference sequence). The CDR3 runs 13 residues.

The chain recombines TRBV6-1 with TRBJ2-7; either TRBD1 or TRBD2 may supply D (5 bases each). This CDR3 is 15 amino acids long. The germline V gene encodes CDR1 MNHNS and CDR2 SASEGT. Trimming stripped 2 bases from V and 4 bases from J, with 15 bases between. The CDR3 sequence: CASSENPGRKYEQYF. For the CDR3, the DNA is TGTGCCAGCAGTGAAAACCCGGGACGGAAATACGAGCAGTACTTC.

The chain combines TRBV19 with TRBJ2-3, with D possibly being TRBD2 (5 bases). Trimming shortened V by 6 bases and J by 3 bases, and 13 bases separated the two germline ends. The CDR3 consists of 14 residues. Germline CDR1 is LNHDA and CDR2 is SQIVND (reference sequence). The CDR3, as DNA: TGTGCCAGTAGCAGACTAACGAAAACAGATACGCAGTATTTT. Protein: CASSRLTKTDTQYF.

The chain links TRBV27 to TRBJ2-7, with a possible D match to TRBD1 (6 bases). Per the germline V gene, CDR1 is MNHEY and CDR2 is SMNVEV (reference sequence). CDR3 length: 15 residues. Trimming took 6 bases from V and 0 from J, leaving 15 bases between them. In DNA form, the CDR3 reads TGTGCCAGCAGAACCGGGACACGGAGCTCCTACGAGCAGTACTTC. This sequence encodes CASRTGTRSSYEQYF.